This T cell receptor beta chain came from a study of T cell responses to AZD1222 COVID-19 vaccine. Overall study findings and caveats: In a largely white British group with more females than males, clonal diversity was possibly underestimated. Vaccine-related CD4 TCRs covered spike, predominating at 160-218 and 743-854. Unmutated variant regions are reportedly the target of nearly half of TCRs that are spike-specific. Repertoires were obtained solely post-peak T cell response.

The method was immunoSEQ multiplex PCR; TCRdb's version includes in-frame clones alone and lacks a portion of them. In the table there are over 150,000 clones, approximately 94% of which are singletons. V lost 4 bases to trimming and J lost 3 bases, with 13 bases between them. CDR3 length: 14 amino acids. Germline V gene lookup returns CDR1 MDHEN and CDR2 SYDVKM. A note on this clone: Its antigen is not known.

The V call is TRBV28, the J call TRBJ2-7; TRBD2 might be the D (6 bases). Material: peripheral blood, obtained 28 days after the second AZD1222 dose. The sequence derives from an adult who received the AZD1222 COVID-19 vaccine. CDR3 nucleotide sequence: TGTGCCAGCAGTTCTGGGACTGAAGTCTACGAGCAGTACTTC. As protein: CASSSGTEVYEQYF.